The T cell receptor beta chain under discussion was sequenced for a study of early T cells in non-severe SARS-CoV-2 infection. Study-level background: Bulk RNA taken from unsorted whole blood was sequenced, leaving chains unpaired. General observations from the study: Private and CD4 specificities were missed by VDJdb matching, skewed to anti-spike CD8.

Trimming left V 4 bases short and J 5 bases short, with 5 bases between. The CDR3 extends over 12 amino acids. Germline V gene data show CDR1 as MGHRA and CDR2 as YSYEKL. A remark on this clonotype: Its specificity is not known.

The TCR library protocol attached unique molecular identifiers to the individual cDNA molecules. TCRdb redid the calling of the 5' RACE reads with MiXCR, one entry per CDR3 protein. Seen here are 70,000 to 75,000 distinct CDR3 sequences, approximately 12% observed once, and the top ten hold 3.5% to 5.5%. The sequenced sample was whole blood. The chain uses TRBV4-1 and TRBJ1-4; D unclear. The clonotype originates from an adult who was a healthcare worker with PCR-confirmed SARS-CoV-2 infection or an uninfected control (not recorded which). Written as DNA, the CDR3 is TGCGCCAGCAGCCCGGGGAATGAAAAACTGTTTTTT. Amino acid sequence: CASSPGNEKLFF.